One sample yielded the 9 T cell receptor beta chains listed below, sequenced in a study of blood T cell repertoires in COVID-19. Sequenced by immunoSEQ multiplex PCR; TCRdb stores in-frame clones only, minus some. The sample consists of 55,000 to 65,000 clones, about 89% of them appearing once. Sequences were obtained from peripheral blood. All receptors derive from a man in his sixties with active or convalescent COVID-19.

This chain joins TRBV2 and TRBJ2-3; tentatively, D is TRBD2 (5 bases). Trimming took 3 bases from V and 1 from J, leaving 14 bases between them. Germline lookup yields CDR1 SNHLY and CDR2 FYNNEI. There are 16 residues in the CDR3. The DNA for the CDR3 is TGTGCCAGCAGTGAGAGGACTCCCGGGGGCACAGATACGCAGTATTTT. It codes for CASSERTPGGTDTQYF.

The rearrangement joins TRBV6-2 or TRBV6-3 to TRBJ2-4; D possibly corresponds to TRBD1 (5 bases). V was trimmed by 2 bases and J by 10 bases, leaving 15 bases between them. Germline-derived CDR1 and CDR2 are MNHEY and SVGEGT. This CDR3 has 14 amino acids. CDR3 amino acids: CASSYGAGSRIQYF. The DNA of the CDR3 is TGTGCCAGCAGTTACGGGGCAGGGTCGAGGATTCAGTACTTC.

The genes are TRBV18 and TRBJ1-2; D gene ambiguous. Germline assignment: CDR1 KGHSH and CDR2 LQKENI. The length of the CDR3 is 11 residues. Trimming cost V 3 bases and J 7 bases, with 6 bases left between them. CDR3 residues: CASSPSVGYTF. The CDR3 region has the DNA TGTGCCAGCTCACCCTCGGTTGGCTACACCTTC. The full variable domain, completed using reference TRBV18 and TRBJ1-2, is NAGVMQNPRHLVRRRGQEARLRCSPMKGHSHVYWYRQLPEEGLKFMVYLQKENIIDESGMPKERFSAEFPKEGPSILRIQQVVRGDSAAYFCASSPSVGYTFGSGTRLTVV.

The chain joins TRBV6-2 or TRBV6-3 to TRBJ1-5; TRBD1 is a possible D gene (5 bases). CDR1 and CDR2 (germline): MNHEY, SVGEGT. V was trimmed by 6 bases and J by 4 bases, leaving 10 bases between them. The CDR3 is 13 residues long. The chain's CDR3 is CASSQTENQPQHF. In nucleotides, the CDR3 is TGTGCCAGCAGCCAGACAGAAAATCAGCCCCAGCATTTT.

The chain uses TRBV27 and TRBJ2-5, with 8 bases fitting TRBD1. V dropped 6 bases and J dropped 1; count of bases not matched to a gene: 10. The CDR3 covers 16 residues. Germline V gene sequence: CDR1 MNHEY, CDR2 SMNVEV (reference sequence). CDR3 DNA sequence: TGTGCCAGCAGCTCGGCCTGGACAGGGCCCCAAGAGACCCAGTACTTC. Residues: CASSSAWTGPQETQYF.

V and J are TRBV7-9 and TRBJ2-3; no reliable D call. Germline CDR1 reads SEHNR; CDR2 reads FQNEAQ (reference sequence). V was trimmed by 5 bases and J by 4 bases, leaving 7 bases between them. This CDR3 contains 12 residues. The CDR3, as DNA: TGTGCCAGCAGCCCCCTAGCAGATACGCAGTATTTT. Its translation is CASSPLADTQYF.

The chain couples TRBV18 to TRBJ2-7; the match to TRBD1 covers 9 bases. V lost 6 bases and J lost 3; bases outside the gene matches: 9. This CDR3 region has 15 residues. Germline lookup yields CDR1 KGHSH and CDR2 LQKENI. This CDR3 reads CASSQTRDRVYEQYF. In nucleotides, the CDR3 is TGTGCCAGCTCTCAAACTAGGGACAGGGTCTACGAGCAGTACTTC.

The J gene is TRBJ1-2, the V gene TRBV5-1, with D perhaps TRBD1 (6 bases). The V and J ends lost 6 bases and 3 bases respectively, with 12 bases between them. Germline values: CDR1 SGHRS, CDR2 YFSETQ. The CDR3 totals 13 residues. Written as DNA, the CDR3 is TGCGCCAGCACTAAGGACAGTTACTATGGCTACACCTTC. Residues: CASTKDSYYGYTF.

The chain employs TRBV5-8 and TRBJ2-3; D uncertain. The germline CDR1 and CDR2 sequences are SGHTS and YDEGEE. The CDR3 extends over 14 amino acids. Trimming stripped 0 bases from V and 1 base from J, with 6 bases between. The CDR3 reads CASSLAPGTDTQYF. DNA of the CDR3: TGTGCCAGCAGCTTGGCGCCGGGCACAGATACGCAGTATTTT.